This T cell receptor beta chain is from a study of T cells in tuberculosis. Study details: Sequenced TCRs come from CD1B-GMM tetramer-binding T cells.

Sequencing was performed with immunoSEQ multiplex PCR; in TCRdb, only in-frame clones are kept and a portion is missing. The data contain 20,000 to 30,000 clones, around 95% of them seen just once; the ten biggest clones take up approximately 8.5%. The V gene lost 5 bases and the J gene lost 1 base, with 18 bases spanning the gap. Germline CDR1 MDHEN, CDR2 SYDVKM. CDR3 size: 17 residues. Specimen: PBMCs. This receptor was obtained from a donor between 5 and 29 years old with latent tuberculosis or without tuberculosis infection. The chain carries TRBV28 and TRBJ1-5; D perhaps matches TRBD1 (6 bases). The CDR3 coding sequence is TGTGCCAGCAGTCCCCCCAACAGGGTACGGAGCAATCAGCCCCAGCATTTT. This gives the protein CASSPPNRVRSNQPQHF.